Each of the 5 T cell receptor beta chains below was sequenced from the same sample in a study of naive and memory T cell subsets. Study-wide results and caveats: Possibly reflecting memory cells re-expressing CD45RA, a few larger clonotypes occurred in naive repertoires, especially CD8.

An equimolar mix of two oligonucleotides served as the beta constant-region primer for TRBC1 and TRBC2. Nested alpha and beta constant-region primers with the SP2 primer drove four PCR rounds on ligated cDNA. From the UMI-ligation and nested PCR reads, TCRdb called clonotypes with MiXCR, one entry per CDR3 protein. The data show 140,000 to 150,000 distinct CDR3 sequences, over 20% seen once. Their antigen targets remain unknown. Specimen: naive CD4+ T cells from blood. The receptors here all came from a human donor in good health.

This clonotype was detected a few times. CDR3 sequence (DNA): TGTGCCAGCAGTCCCCTTGGGGTCGAGCAGTACTTC. Translating gives CASSPLGVEQYF. The chain recombines TRBV28 with TRBJ2-7; D is unresolved. The CDR3 consists of 12 residues. The V and J ends lost 5 bases and 6 bases respectively, with 11 bases between them. Germline V gene sequence: CDR1 MDHEN, CDR2 SYDVKM.

This clonotype was picked up a small number of times. The CDR3 nucleotides read TGTGCCAGCAGCCATCGTTTTGGACTAGCGGGAACCAATGAGCAGTTCTTC. This codes for CASSHRFGLAGTNEQFF. The chain links TRBV3-1 to TRBJ2-1, with 12 bases identical to TRBD2. J lost 6 bases, V lost 3 bases, and 9 bases had no gene match. The CDR3 runs to 17 residues. The germline V gene encodes CDR1 LGHDT and CDR2 YNNKEL (reference sequence).

The table lists this clonotype with a few counts. The chain combines TRBV6-2 or TRBV6-3 with TRBJ2-1; no definite D call. Trimming took 0 bases from V and 9 from J, leaving 12 bases between them. The CDR3 spans 14 residues. The germline V gene encodes CDR1 MNHEY and CDR2 SVGEGT. The CDR3 region is CASSYSLVGLEQFF. The CDR3 nucleotides read TGTGCCAGCAGTTACTCGCTCGTTGGGCTTGAGCAGTTCTTC.

The count of this clonotype is one. The CDR3 nucleotides read TGCAGTGCTAGAGCGACAGGGACAGATACGCAGTATTTT. Encoded protein: CSARATGTDTQYF. The genes are TRBV20-1 and TRBJ2-3; 7 bases align to TRBD1. The CDR3 totals 13 residues. In germline, CDR1 is DFQATT, CDR2 SNEGSKA (reference sequence). Trimming removed 1 base from V and 3 bases from J; junction bases left unmatched: 1.

The chain uses TRBV18 and TRBJ1-5, with TRBD1 matching 8 bases. CDR3 size: 15 residues. The germline CDR1 and CDR2 sequences are KGHSH and LQKENI. V lost 3 bases and J lost 4; bases outside the gene matches: 5. CDR3 DNA: TGTGCCAGCTCACCCCAGGGGGCAGGGAATCAGCCCCAGCATTTT. Residues: CASSPQGAGNQPQHF.